This TCR beta chain was captured in a study of blood T cell repertoires in COVID-19. Sequencing used immunoSEQ multiplex PCR; TCRdb keeps in-frame clones, though not all of them. The sample consists of about 250,000 clones, more than 75% of them appearing once. Germline V CDR1 and CDR2: LNHDA, SQIVND (reference sequence). The CDR3 covers 14 residues. Unmatched junction bases numbered 4, after V lost 5 bases and J lost 0 bases. In terms of age and location, participants ranged from about 18 to 90 years and lived in around 22 US areas. Sequencing was done on a sample of PBMCs or T cells enriched from blood (not recorded which). The V gene is TRBV19, the J gene TRBJ2-7; 7 positions match TRBD2. The sequence came from a man younger than 30 who had recovered from COVID-19. CDR3 loop: CASSPAGFSYEQYF. CDR3 DNA sequence: TGTGCCAGTAGTCCAGCGGGGTTCTCCTACGAGCAGTACTTC.